These T cell receptor beta chains were read from a single sample in a study of blood T cell repertoires in COVID-19. Sequenced by immunoSEQ multiplex PCR; TCRdb stores in-frame clones only, minus some. The sample holds 250,000 to 300,000 clones, 85% to 90% seen once. The sequenced sample consisted of peripheral blood. The receptors stem from a woman in her forties or fifties with COVID-19, enrolled during active disease. The CDR3 runs from the conserved cysteine through the conserved F or W. The order of the fields is D gene, clone size, V gene, J gene, CDR3 protein, CDR3 DNA. A D gene is named only where the DNA matches it firmly. Size values are once, few and many counts, or a class for expanded clones, and some rows have none.

D: TRBD2; size: NA; V: TRBV6-1; J: TRBJ2-7; CDR3: CASSDGRRGYEQYF; DNA: TGTGCCAGCAGTGACGGGAGGAGAGGGTACGAGCAGTACTTC
D: TRBD2; size: NA; V: TRBV7-2; J: TRBJ2-7; CDR3: CASSLMGLAYEQYF; DNA: TGTGCCAGCAGCTTAATGGGACTAGCGTATGAGCAGTACTTC
D: TRBD1; size: NA; V: TRBV7-9; J: TRBJ1-1; CDR3: CASSLGTGASTEAFF; DNA: TGTGCCAGCAGCTTAGGCACAGGGGCGAGCACTGAAGCTTTCTTT
D: TRBD2; size: NA; V: TRBV4-3; J: TRBJ2-4; CDR3: CASSPDPTSAIQYF; DNA: TGCGCCAGCAGCCCCGACCCGACTAGCGCCATTCAGTACTTC
D: NA; size: NA; V: TRBV11-2; J: TRBJ2-7; CDR3: CASSAPGLVLGEQYF; DNA: TGTGCCAGCAGCGCCCCCGGACTGGTCTTAGGGGAGCAGTACTTC
D: TRBD1; size: once; V: TRBV11-2; J: TRBJ1-1; CDR3: CASSLDFDRVEAFF; DNA: TGTGCCAGCAGCTTAGATTTCGACAGGGTCGAAGCTTTCTTT
D: NA; size: NA; V: TRBV19; J: TRBJ2-1; CDR3: CASSIGGLGDNEQFF; DNA: TGTGCCAGTAGTATAGGGGGACTGGGGGACAATGAGCAGTTCTTC
D: TRBD1; size: NA; V: TRBV6-5; J: TRBJ1-5; CDR3: CASSPKDRGEGAQHF; DNA: TGTGCCAGCAGTCCTAAGGACAGGGGGGAGGGGGCCCAGCATTTT
D: TRBD2; size: NA; V: TRBV3-1/TRBV3-2; J: TRBJ2-1; CDR3: CASSPGLSSYNEQFF; DNA: TGTGCCAGCAGCCCGGGACTAAGCTCCTACAATGAGCAGTTCTTC
D: NA; size: few; V: TRBV21-1; J: TRBJ2-2; CDR3: CASSKTLGQTWAGELFF; DNA: TGTGCCAGCAGCAAAACGCTAGGACAGACATGGGCCGGGGAGCTGTTTTTT
D: TRBD1; size: few; V: TRBV4-1; J: TRBJ1-6; CDR3: CASSQPGQTPGPLHF; DNA: TGCGCCAGCAGTCAACCGGGACAGACCCCCGGGCCCCTCCACTTT
D: TRBD2; size: few; V: TRBV5-1; J: TRBJ2-3; CDR3: CASSSGLVGTDTQYF; DNA: TGCGCCAGCAGTTCGGGACTAGTTGGCACAGATACGCAGTATTTT
D: NA; size: NA; V: TRBV5-1; J: TRBJ2-5; CDR3: CASSRTGGPTQYF; DNA: TGCGCCAGCAGCCGGACCGGGGGGCCGACCCAGTACTTC
D: TRBD1; size: NA; V: TRBV5-1; J: TRBJ1-5; CDR3: CASSLEGQGGQPQHF; DNA: TGCGCCAGCAGCTTGGAGGGACAGGGAGGTCAGCCCCAGCATTTT
D: TRBD2; size: NA; V: TRBV5-6; J: TRBJ2-1; CDR3: CASSFLAGGNEQFF; DNA: TGTGCCAGCAGCTTTCTAGCGGGTGGAAATGAGCAGTTCTTC
D: TRBD2; size: NA; V: TRBV19; J: TRBJ2-1; CDR3: CASMGWTSSYNEQFF; DNA: TGTGCCAGTATGGGCTGGACTAGCAGCTACAATGAGCAGTTCTTC
D: TRBD1; size: NA; V: TRBV4-1; J: TRBJ1-2; CDR3: CASSLQLGQGRVYYGYTF; DNA: TGCGCCAGCAGCTTACAGCTGGGACAGGGTAGGGTGTACTATGGCTACACCTTC
D: NA; size: NA; V: TRBV19; J: TRBJ1-4; CDR3: CASSTAGKLEEKLFF; DNA: TGTGCCAGTAGTACCGCAGGGAAGCTTGAAGAAAAACTGTTTTTT
D: TRBD2; size: NA; V: TRBV10-1; J: TRBJ2-7; CDR3: CASSASGRSGYEQYF; DNA: TGCGCCAGCAGCGCTAGCGGGAGATCTGGGTACGAGCAGTACTTC
D: NA; size: NA; V: TRBV11-2; J: TRBJ2-5; CDR3: CASSPQGRGLQETQYF; DNA: TGTGCCAGCAGCCCCCAGGGGAGGGGCCTGCAAGAGACCCAGTACTTC
D: NA; size: NA; V: TRBV5-4; J: TRBJ2-2; CDR3: CASSYFATGAGELFF; DNA: TGTGCCAGCAGCTACTTCGCTACGGGGGCCGGGGAGCTGTTTTTT
D: NA; size: NA; V: TRBV14; J: TRBJ1-5; CDR3: CASSQEFGTSRNQPQHF; DNA: TGTGCCAGCAGCCAAGAGTTCGGGACTTCACGCAATCAGCCCCAGCATTTT
D: TRBD2; size: NA; V: TRBV5-1; J: TRBJ2-5; CDR3: CASSPHGGGLETQYF; DNA: TGCGCCAGCAGCCCGCATGGGGGGGGACTAGAGACCCAGTACTTC
D: NA; size: NA; V: TRBV12-3/TRBV12-4; J: TRBJ1-2; CDR3: CASSPGEAYGYTF; DNA: TGTGCCAGCAGTCCCGGTGAGGCCTATGGCTACACCTTC
D: NA; size: NA; V: TRBV27; J: TRBJ2-7; CDR3: CASSKQAAWEQYF; DNA: TGTGCCAGCAGTAAACAGGCCGCATGGGAGCAGTACTTC
D: NA; size: NA; V: TRBV5-3; J: TRBJ1-5; CDR3: CARSHPTRRNQPQHF; DNA: TGTGCCAGAAGCCACCCGACAAGGAGGAATCAGCCCCAGCATTTT
D: NA; size: NA; V: TRBV6-5; J: TRBJ1-1; CDR3: CASSYGQKNTEAFF; DNA: TGTGCCAGCAGTTACGGGCAGAAGAACACTGAAGCTTTCTTT
D: NA; size: NA; V: TRBV25-1; J: TRBJ2-1; CDR3: CASSEYQVYNEQFF; DNA: TGTGCCAGCAGTGAATATCAGGTTTACAATGAGCAGTTCTTC
D: NA; size: NA; V: TRBV4-1; J: TRBJ1-2; CDR3: CASSQVGERDYGYTF; DNA: TGCGCCAGCAGCCAAGTCGGGGAAAGGGACTATGGCTACACCTTC
D: NA; size: once; V: TRBV14; J: TRBJ2-7; CDR3: CASSQVPTRAAYEQYF; DNA: TGTGCCAGCAGCCAAGTTCCCACCAGGGCCGCCTACGAGCAGTACTTC
D: TRBD1; size: NA; V: TRBV29-1; J: TRBJ2-2; CDR3: CSVDNGGQGITGELFF; DNA: TGCAGCGTTGATAATGGGGGACAGGGGATCACCGGGGAGCTGTTTTTT
D: NA; size: NA; V: TRBV5-1; J: TRBJ1-3; CDR3: CASSPGGQDTGNTIYF; DNA: TGCGCCAGCAGCCCAGGCGGCCAGGACACTGGAAACACCATATATTTT
D: TRBD1; size: NA; V: TRBV5-1; J: TRBJ1-6; CDR3: CASSPQGYINSPLHF; DNA: TGCGCCAGCAGTCCACAGGGGTATATTAATTCACCCCTCCACTTT
D: TRBD1; size: NA; V: TRBV5-4; J: TRBJ1-5; CDR3: CATPGQERTNQPQHF; DNA: TGTGCCACCCCGGGACAGGAACGAACCAATCAGCCCCAGCATTTT
D: NA; size: NA; V: TRBV3-1/TRBV3-2; J: TRBJ2-5; CDR3: CASRDSRETQYF; DNA: TGTGCCAGCAGGGACAGCCGGGAGACCCAGTACTTC
D: NA; size: NA; V: TRBV3-1/TRBV3-2; J: TRBJ1-2; CDR3: CASSLKGGRPGGYTF; DNA: TGTGCCAGCAGCCTAAAGGGCGGGAGGCCCGGTGGCTACACCTTC
D: TRBD2; size: NA; V: TRBV5-6; J: TRBJ2-3; CDR3: CASSLPGTSTDTQYF; DNA: TGTGCCAGCAGCTTGCCCGGGACTAGCACGGATACGCAGTATTTT
D: TRBD2; size: once; V: TRBV5-4; J: TRBJ2-5; CDR3: CASSTGLAGGTFQETQYF; DNA: TGTGCCAGCAGCACAGGACTAGCGGGAGGAACCTTCCAAGAGACCCAGTACTTC
D: NA; size: few; V: TRBV9; J: TRBJ2-1; CDR3: CASVGGGWDDEQFF; DNA: TGTGCCAGCGTGGGAGGGGGATGGGACGATGAGCAGTTCTTC
D: NA; size: NA; V: TRBV7-6; J: TRBJ2-6; CDR3: CASSLGPGTGANVLTF; DNA: TGTGCCAGCAGCTTAGGTCCGGGTACTGGGGCCAACGTCCTGACTTTC
D: TRBD1; size: NA; V: TRBV5-4; J: TRBJ1-1; CDR3: CASSRQGDRGSAFF; DNA: TGTGCCAGCAGCCGACAGGGGGACAGGGGGTCGGCTTTCTTT
D: TRBD2; size: NA; V: TRBV7-2; J: TRBJ2-1; CDR3: CASSLVGTSGFVEQFF; DNA: TGTGCCAGCAGCTTAGTTGGGACTAGCGGTTTCGTTGAGCAGTTCTTC
D: TRBD2; size: NA; V: TRBV19; J: TRBJ2-1; CDR3: CASSGLAGVLNEQFF; DNA: TGTGCCAGTAGTGGACTAGCGGGAGTCTTGAATGAGCAGTTCTTC
D: NA; size: NA; V: TRBV9; J: TRBJ1-1; CDR3: CASSPPDSNTEAFF; DNA: TGTGCCAGCAGCCCCCCGGACTCGAACACTGAAGCTTTCTTT
D: NA; size: NA; V: TRBV18; J: TRBJ1-5; CDR3: CASSPMTENQPQHF; DNA: TGTGCCAGCTCACCGATGACAGAAAACCAGCCCCAGCATTTT
D: NA; size: NA; V: TRBV5-1; J: TRBJ1-1; CDR3: CASRDGSGGTEAFF; DNA: TGCGCCAGCAGGGACGGCAGCGGTGGCACTGAAGCTTTCTTT
D: TRBD1; size: NA; V: TRBV11-2; J: TRBJ1-4; CDR3: CASSLGGQINEKLFF; DNA: TGTGCCAGCAGCTTAGGGGGACAGATTAATGAAAAACTGTTTTTT
D: TRBD2; size: NA; V: TRBV4-3; J: TRBJ2-1; CDR3: CASSQEGLAGNEQFF; DNA: TGCGCCAGCAGCCAAGAGGGACTAGCTGGCAATGAGCAGTTCTTC
D: NA; size: NA; V: TRBV11-3; J: TRBJ2-1; CDR3: CASSFGQPLQFF; DNA: TGTGCCAGCAGCTTCGGTCAACCCCTACAGTTCTTC
D: TRBD2; size: NA; V: TRBV29-1; J: TRBJ2-7; CDR3: CSVRTGTSGTYEQYF; DNA: TGCAGCGTTCGAACCGGGACTAGCGGAACCTACGAGCAGTACTTC
D: TRBD2; size: NA; V: TRBV7-3; J: TRBJ2-7; CDR3: CASSPRAGDEQYF; DNA: TGTGCCAGCAGCCCTCGAGCGGGAGACGAGCAGTACTTC
D: NA; size: NA; V: TRBV18; J: TRBJ1-1; CDR3: CASSSERGVTEAFF; DNA: TGTGCCAGCTCATCGGAACGGGGAGTCACTGAAGCTTTCTTT
D: TRBD1; size: NA; V: TRBV5-1; J: TRBJ2-7; CDR3: CASSVQGASGYEQYF; DNA: TGCGCCAGCAGCGTACAGGGGGCAAGTGGGTACGAGCAGTACTTC
D: TRBD2; size: NA; V: TRBV7-9; J: TRBJ2-1; CDR3: CASSSGASGRYNEQFF; DNA: TGTGCCAGCAGCTCAGGGGCTAGCGGGCGCTACAATGAGCAGTTCTTC